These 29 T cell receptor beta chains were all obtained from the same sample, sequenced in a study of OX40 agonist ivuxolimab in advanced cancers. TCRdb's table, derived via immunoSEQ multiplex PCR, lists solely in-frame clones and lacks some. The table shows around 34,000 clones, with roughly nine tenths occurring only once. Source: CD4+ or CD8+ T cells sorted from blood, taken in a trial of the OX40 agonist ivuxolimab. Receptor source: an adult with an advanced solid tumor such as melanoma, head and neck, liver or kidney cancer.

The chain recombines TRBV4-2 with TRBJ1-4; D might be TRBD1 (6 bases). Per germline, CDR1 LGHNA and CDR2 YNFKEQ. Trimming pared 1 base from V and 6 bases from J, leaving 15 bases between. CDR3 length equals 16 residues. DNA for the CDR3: TGTGCCAGCAGCCAAGCCCTACAGGGTCAACATGAAAAACTGTTTTTT. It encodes CASSQALQGQHEKLFF.

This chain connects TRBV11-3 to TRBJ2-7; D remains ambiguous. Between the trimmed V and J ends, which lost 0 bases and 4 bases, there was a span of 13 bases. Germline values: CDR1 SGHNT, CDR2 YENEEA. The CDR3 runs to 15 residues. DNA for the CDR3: TGTGCCAGCAGCTTAGAAGTGCGCCAGTCATACGAGCAGTACTTC. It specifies CASSLEVRQSYEQYF.

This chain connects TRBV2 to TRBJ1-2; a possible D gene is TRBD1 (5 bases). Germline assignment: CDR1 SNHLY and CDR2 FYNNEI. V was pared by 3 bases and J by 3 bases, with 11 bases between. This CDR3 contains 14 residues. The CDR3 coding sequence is TGTGCCAGCAGTGAGGGCAGGGAAGACTATGGCTACACCTTC. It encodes CASSEGREDYGYTF. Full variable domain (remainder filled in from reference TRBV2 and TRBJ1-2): EPEVTQTPSHQVTQMGQEVILRCVPISNHLYFYWYRQILGQKVEFLVSFYNNEISEKSEIFDDQFSVERPDGSNFTLKIRSTKLEDSAMYFCASSEGREDYGYTFGSGTRLTVV.

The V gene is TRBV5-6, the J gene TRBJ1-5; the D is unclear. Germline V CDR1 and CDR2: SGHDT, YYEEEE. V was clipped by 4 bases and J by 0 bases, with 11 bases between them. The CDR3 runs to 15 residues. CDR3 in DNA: TGTGCCAGCAGCCTCATTCGGGATAGCAATCAGCCCCAGCATTTT. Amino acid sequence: CASSLIRDSNQPQHF.

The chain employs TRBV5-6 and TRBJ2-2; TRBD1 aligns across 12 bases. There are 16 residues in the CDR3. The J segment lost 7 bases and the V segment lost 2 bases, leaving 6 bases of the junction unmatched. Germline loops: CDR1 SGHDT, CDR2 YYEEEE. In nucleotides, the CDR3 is TGTGCCAGCAGCTTCGGGACAGGGGGCATCGGCGGGGAGCTGTTTTTT. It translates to CASSFGTGGIGGELFF. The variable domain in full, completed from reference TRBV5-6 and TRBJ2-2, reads DAGVTQSPTHLIKTRGQQVTLRCSPKSGHDTVSWYQQALGQGPQFIFQYYEEEERQRGNFPDRFSGHQFPNYSSELNVNALLLGDSALYLCASSFGTGGIGGELFFGEGSRLTVL.

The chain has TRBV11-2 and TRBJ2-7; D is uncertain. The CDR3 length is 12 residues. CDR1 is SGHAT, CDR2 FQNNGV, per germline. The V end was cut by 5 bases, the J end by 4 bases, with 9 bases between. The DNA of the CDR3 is TGTGCCAGCAGCCAACACAATTACGAGCAGTACTTC. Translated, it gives CASSQHNYEQYF.

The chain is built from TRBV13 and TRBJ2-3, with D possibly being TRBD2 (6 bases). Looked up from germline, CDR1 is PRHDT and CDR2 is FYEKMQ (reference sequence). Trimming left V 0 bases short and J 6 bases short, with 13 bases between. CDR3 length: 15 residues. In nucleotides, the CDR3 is TGTGCCAGCAGCTTAGGTGGGTTAGCGGACGATACGCAGTATTTT. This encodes CASSLGGLADDTQYF.

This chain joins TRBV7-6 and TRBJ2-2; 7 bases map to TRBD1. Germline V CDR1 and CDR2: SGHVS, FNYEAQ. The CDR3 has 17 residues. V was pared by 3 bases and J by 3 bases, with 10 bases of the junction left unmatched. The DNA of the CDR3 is TGTGCCAGCAGCTTTTCCCCCTCGACAGGGTACACCGGGGAGCTGTTTTTT. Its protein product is CASSFSPSTGYTGELFF.

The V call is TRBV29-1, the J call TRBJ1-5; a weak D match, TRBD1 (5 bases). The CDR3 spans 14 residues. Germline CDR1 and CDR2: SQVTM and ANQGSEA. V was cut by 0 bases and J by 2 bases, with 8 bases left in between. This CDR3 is CSVEETGGNQPQHF. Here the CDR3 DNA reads TGCAGCGTTGAAGAGACGGGGGGCAATCAGCCCCAGCATTTT.

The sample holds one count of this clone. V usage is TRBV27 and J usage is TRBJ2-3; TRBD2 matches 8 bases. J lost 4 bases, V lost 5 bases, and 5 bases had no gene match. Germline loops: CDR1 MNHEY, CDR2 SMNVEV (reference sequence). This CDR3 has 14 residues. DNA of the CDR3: TGTGCCAGCAGTCCTGGACTAGCCGCAGATACGCAGTATTTT. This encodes CASSPGLAADTQYF.

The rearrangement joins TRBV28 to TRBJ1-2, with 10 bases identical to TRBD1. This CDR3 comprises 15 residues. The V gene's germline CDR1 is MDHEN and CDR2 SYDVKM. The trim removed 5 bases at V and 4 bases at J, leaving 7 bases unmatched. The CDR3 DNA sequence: TGTGCCAGCAGTGACAGGACAGGGGGTGGCTATGGCTACACCTTC. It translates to CASSDRTGGGYGYTF.

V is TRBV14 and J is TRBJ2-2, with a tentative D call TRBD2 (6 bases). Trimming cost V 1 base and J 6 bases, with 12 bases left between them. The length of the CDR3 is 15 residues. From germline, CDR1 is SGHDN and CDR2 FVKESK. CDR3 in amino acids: CASSQVGGIPGELFF. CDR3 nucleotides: TGTGCCAGCAGCCAAGTCGGAGGGATACCCGGGGAGCTGTTTTTT.

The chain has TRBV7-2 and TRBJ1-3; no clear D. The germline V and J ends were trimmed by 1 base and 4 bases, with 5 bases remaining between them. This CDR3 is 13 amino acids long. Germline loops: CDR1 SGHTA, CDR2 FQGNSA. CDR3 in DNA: TGTGCCAGCAGCTTAGTGGGGGGAAACACCATATATTTT. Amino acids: CASSLVGGNTIYF.

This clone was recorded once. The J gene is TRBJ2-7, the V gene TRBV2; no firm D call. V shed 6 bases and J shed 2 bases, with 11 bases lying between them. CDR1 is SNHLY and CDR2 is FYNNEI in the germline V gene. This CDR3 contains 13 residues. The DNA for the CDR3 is TGTGCCAGCAGGGTCCCCAGGACCTACGAGCAGTACTTC. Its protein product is CASRVPRTYEQYF.

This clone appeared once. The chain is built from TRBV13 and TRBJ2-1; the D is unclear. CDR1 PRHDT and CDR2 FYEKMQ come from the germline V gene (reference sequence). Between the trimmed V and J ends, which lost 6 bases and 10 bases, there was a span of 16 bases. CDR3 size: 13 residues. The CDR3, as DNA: TGTGCCAGCAGTTACTCGGACGTTGCGGAGCAGTTCTTC. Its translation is CASSYSDVAEQFF.

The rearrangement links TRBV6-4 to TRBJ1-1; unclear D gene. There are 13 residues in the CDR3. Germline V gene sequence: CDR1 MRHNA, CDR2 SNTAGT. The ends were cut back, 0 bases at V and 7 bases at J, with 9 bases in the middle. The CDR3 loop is CASSDSPASEAFF. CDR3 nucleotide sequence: TGTGCCAGCAGTGACTCGCCCGCAAGTGAAGCTTTCTTT.

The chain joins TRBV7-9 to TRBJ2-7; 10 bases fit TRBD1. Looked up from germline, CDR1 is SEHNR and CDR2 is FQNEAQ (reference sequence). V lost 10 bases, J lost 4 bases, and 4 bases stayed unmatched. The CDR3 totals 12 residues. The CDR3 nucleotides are TGTGCCATCCCGGGACAGGGGTACGAGCAGTACTTC. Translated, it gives CAIPGQGYEQYF.

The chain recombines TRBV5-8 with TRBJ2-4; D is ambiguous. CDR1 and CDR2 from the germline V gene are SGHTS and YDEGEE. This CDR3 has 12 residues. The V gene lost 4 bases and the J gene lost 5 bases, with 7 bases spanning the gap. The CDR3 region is CASSPRENIQYF. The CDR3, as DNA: TGTGCCAGCAGCCCCCGAGAAAACATTCAGTACTTC.

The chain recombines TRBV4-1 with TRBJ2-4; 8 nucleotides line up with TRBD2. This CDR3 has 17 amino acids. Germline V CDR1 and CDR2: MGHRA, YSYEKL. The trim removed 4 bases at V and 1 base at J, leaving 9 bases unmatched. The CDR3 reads CASSPQSGLEAKNIQYF. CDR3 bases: TGCGCCAGCAGCCCCCAATCGGGACTAGAGGCCAAAAACATTCAGTACTTC.

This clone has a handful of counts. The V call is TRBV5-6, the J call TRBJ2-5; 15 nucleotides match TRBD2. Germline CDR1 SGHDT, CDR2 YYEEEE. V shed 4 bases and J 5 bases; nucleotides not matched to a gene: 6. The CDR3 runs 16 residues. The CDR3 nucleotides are TGTGCCAGCAGCCTTTGGACTAGCGGGGGGGCTGAGACCCAGTACTTC. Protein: CASSLWTSGGAETQYF. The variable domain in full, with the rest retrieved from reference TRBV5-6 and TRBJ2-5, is DAGVTQSPTHLIKTRGQQVTLRCSPKSGHDTVSWYQQALGQGPQFIFQYYEEEERQRGNFPDRFSGHQFPNYSSELNVNALLLGDSALYLCASSLWTSGGAETQYFGPGTRLLVL.

The CDR3 nucleotides read TGTGCCAGCAGCGCCCTAGCGGGACACCAAGAGACCCAGTACTTC. The encoded protein is CASSALAGHQETQYF. V and J are TRBV7-8 and TRBJ2-5; 9 bases map to TRBD2. CDR3 length: 15 residues. Germline V gene lookup returns CDR1 SGHVS and CDR2 FQNEAQ. The junction had 4 bases not matched to a gene; V was cut back by 5 bases and J by 0 bases.

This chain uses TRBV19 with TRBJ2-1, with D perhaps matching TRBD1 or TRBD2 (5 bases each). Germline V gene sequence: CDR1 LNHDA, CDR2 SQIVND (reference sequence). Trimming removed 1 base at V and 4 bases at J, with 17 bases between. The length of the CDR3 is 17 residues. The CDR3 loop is CASSIGSRGRGYNEQFF. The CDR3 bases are TGTGCCAGTAGTATAGGTTCTAGGGGAAGAGGGTACAATGAGCAGTTCTTC.

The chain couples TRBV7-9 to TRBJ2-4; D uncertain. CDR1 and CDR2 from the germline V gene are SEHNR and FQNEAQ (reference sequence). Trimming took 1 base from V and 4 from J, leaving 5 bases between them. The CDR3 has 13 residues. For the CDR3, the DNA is TGTGCCAGCAGCTTAGACCTAAAAAACATTCAGTACTTC. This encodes CASSLDLKNIQYF.

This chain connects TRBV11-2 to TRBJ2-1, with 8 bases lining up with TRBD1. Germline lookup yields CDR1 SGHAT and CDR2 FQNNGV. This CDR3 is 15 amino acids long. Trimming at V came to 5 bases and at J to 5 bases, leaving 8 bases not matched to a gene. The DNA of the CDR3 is TGTGCCAGCAGCCCAGGGGGCAGCAGTAACAATGAGCAGTTCTTC. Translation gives CASSPGGSSNNEQFF.

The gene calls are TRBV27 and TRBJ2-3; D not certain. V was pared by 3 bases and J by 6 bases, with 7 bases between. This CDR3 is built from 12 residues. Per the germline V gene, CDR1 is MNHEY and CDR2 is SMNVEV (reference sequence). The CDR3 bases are TGTGCCAGCAGTTTTCATGGGGATACGCAGTATTTT. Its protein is CASSFHGDTQYF.

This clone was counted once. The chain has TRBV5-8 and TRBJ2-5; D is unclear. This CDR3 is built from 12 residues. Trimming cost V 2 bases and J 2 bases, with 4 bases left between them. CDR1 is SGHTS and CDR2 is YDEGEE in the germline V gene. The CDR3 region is CASSFRQETQYF. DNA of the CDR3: TGTGCCAGCAGCTTTCGGCAAGAGACCCAGTACTTC.

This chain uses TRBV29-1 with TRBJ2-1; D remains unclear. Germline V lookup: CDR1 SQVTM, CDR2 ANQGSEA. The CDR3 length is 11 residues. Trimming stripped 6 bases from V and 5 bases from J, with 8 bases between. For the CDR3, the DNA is TGCAGCGTGCAACCTAACAATGAGCAGTTCTTC. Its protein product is CSVQPNNEQFF.

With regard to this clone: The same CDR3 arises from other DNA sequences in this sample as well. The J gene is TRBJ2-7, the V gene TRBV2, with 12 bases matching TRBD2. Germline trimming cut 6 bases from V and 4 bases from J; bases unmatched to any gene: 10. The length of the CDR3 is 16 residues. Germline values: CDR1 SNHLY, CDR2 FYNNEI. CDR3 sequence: CASRETSGGSSYEQYF. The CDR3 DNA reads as TGTGCCAGCAGGGAGACTAGCGGGGGAAGCTCTTACGAGCAGTACTTC.

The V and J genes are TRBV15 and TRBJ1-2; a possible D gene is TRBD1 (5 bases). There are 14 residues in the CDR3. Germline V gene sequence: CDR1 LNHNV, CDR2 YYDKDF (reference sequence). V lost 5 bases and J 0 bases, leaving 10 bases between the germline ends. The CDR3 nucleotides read TGTGCCACCAGCGGACCGACAGCTAACTATGGCTACACCTTC. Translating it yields CATSGPTANYGYTF.